The rows below give T cell receptor beta chains drawn from one sample of a study of blood T cell repertoires in COVID-19. Profiled with immunoSEQ multiplex PCR; TCRdb holds only in-frame clones, not every one. Of roughly 350,000 clones listed, 87% were seen once; the top ten hold about 10%. Specimen: peripheral blood. The source of these receptors is a woman in her 30s with COVID-19, enrolled during active disease. Both conserved end residues are part of each CDR3. The D gene is left open where the match is weak. Size values are once, few and many counts, or a class for expanded clones, and some rows have none.

v_gene	d_gene	j_gene	abundance	CDR3aa	CDR3nt
TRBV9	.	TRBJ1-3	.	CASSPRTTPSHTIYF	TGTGCCAGCAGCCCGCGGACAACTCCAAGTCACACCATATATTTT
TRBV11-2	.	TRBJ2-7	.	CASSLALNEQYF	TGTGCCAGCAGCTTAGCCCTAAACGAGCAGTACTTC
TRBV6-2/TRBV6-3	.	TRBJ2-5	.	CASSYSTGGFQETQYF	TGTGCCAGCAGTTACTCGACGGGTGGGTTTCAAGAGACCCAGTACTTC
TRBV7-3	TRBD1	TRBJ1-1	.	CASSPQGADTEAFF	TGTGCCAGCAGCCCACAGGGGGCGGACACTGAAGCTTTCTTT
TRBV20-1	TRBD1	TRBJ1-2	few	CSASGQGGYTF	TGCAGTGCTAGCGGACAGGGCGGCTACACCTTC
TRBV3-1/TRBV3-2	TRBD2	TRBJ2-7	.	CASSQTSGRRYEQYF	TGTGCCAGCAGCCAAACTAGCGGGAGGCGCTACGAGCAGTACTTC
TRBV28	.	TRBJ1-2	.	CASRGRYTF	TGTGCCAGCAGGGGGAGGTACACCTTC
TRBV12-3/TRBV12-4	TRBD1	TRBJ2-1	.	CASSGQVNNEQFF	TGTGCCAGCAGTGGACAGGTGAACAATGAGCAGTTCTTC
TRBV3-1/TRBV3-2	TRBD1	TRBJ2-3	.	CASSSTGEVDTQYF	TGTGCCAGCAGCTCGACAGGGGAGGTTGATACGCAGTATTTT
TRBV3-1/TRBV3-2	TRBD2	TRBJ2-2	.	CASSQGTAGGSGAGELFF	TGTGCCAGCAGCCAAGGAACAGCGGGAGGATCGGGGGCCGGGGAGCTGTTTTTT
TRBV11-2	TRBD2	TRBJ2-5	.	CASRPRLAGGEETQYF	TGTGCCAGCAGGCCCAGACTAGCGGGAGGCGAAGAGACCCAGTACTTC
TRBV28	TRBD2	TRBJ2-7	.	CASSFLTGGINEQYF	TGTGCCAGCAGTTTTTTGACGGGGGGAATTAACGAGCAGTACTTC
TRBV6-2/TRBV6-3	TRBD1	TRBJ2-2	.	CASSYSGTGSGELFF	TGTGCCAGCAGTTACTCTGGGACAGGGTCCGGGGAGCTGTTTTTT
TRBV2	TRBD2	TRBJ2-3	once	CASSGHSSGRGTDTQYF	TGTGCCAGCAGTGGGCACTCTAGCGGGAGGGGCACAGATACGCAGTATTTT
TRBV6-5	.	TRBJ2-7	once	CASSYWGDREVYEQYF	TGTGCCAGCAGTTACTGGGGGGACAGAGAAGTTTACGAGCAGTACTTC
TRBV5-6	TRBD1	TRBJ2-1	once	CASSSTDRAVEQFF	TGTGCCAGCAGCTCAACGGACAGGGCAGTTGAGCAGTTCTTC
TRBV7-8	.	TRBJ1-2	once	CASSPQLNYGYTF	TGTGCCAGCAGCCCCCAGTTAAACTATGGCTACACCTTC
TRBV29-1	TRBD2	TRBJ2-3	.	CSVEPSGSLTDTQYF	TGCAGCGTTGAACCCAGCGGGAGCCTGACAGATACGCAGTATTTT
TRBV25-1	TRBD2	TRBJ2-7	once	CASSARGEPYEQYF	TGTGCCAGCAGTGCCCGGGGGGAGCCCTACGAGCAGTACTTC
TRBV4-2	TRBD2	TRBJ2-3	.	CASSLRREGLISDTQYF	TGTGCCAGCAGCCTACGTCGGGAGGGCCTAATTTCAGATACGCAGTATTTT
TRBV5-6	TRBD2	TRBJ2-7	.	CASARGGELREQYF	TGTGCCAGCGCACGCGGGGGAGAGCTTAGGGAGCAGTACTTC
TRBV7-3	.	TRBJ2-7	.	CASSLSPGWEQYF	TGTGCCAGCAGCTTAAGCCCAGGGTGGGAGCAGTACTTC
TRBV5-1	.	TRBJ2-5	.	CASSSLLFRDTPYQETQYF	TGCGCCAGCAGCTCCCTCCTTTTCCGGGACACCCCGTACCAAGAGACCCAGTACTTC
TRBV7-2	TRBD1	TRBJ1-5	.	CASSLDPTGYSNQPQHF	TGTGCCAGCAGCTTAGACCCGACAGGGTATAGCAATCAGCCCCAGCATTTT
TRBV9	.	TRBJ1-4	.	CASSVEWGGGEKLFF	TGTGCCAGCAGCGTAGAATGGGGGGGAGGTGAAAAACTGTTTTTT
TRBV2	.	TRBJ1-2	.	CASSARKGGYYGYTF	TGTGCCAGCAGTGCGCGGAAGGGAGGCTACTATGGCTACACCTTC
TRBV2	TRBD1	TRBJ2-7	.	CASSEFTGGWNEQYF	TGTGCCAGCAGTGAATTTACAGGGGGATGGAACGAGCAGTACTTC
TRBV19	TRBD1	TRBJ1-1	.	CASSPRGTTGALNTEAFF	TGTGCCAGTAGTCCTAGAGGGACGACAGGGGCGCTAAACACTGAAGCTTTCTTT
TRBV9	.	TRBJ2-5	.	CASSVGTQYQETQYF	TGTGCCAGCAGCGTAGGGACACAGTACCAAGAGACCCAGTACTTC
TRBV20-1	.	TRBJ2-7	.	CSARDIYEQYF	TGCAGTGCTAGAGACATTTACGAGCAGTACTTC